This TCR beta chain was recovered during a study of blood T cells in healthy people across ages. Notes on the study in general: Age brought a roughly linear fall in TCR beta diversity measured per million T cells. A greater number of naive CD4+ cells and higher diversity distinguished long-lived donors from aged donors.

This clonotype was counted many times. Its target is unknown. Trimming removed 2 bases from V and 7 bases from J, with 14 bases in between. Germline assignment: CDR1 MNHNS and CDR2 SASEGT. The CDR3 extends over 14 amino acids. It was with a sample-barcoded 5' primer and a J-beta primer mix that a second PCR of roughly 7 to 12 cycles was run. MiXCR, applied by TCRdb to the 5' RACE reads, yields one record per CDR3 protein. The table includes hundreds of thousands of distinct CDR3 sequences, around 31% detected once. This sequence originates from a woman of 80 years or more in good health. This chain links TRBV6-1 with TRBJ2-5; maybe TRBD2 (6 bases). The sample comprised blood. The CDR3 loop reads CASSERRGGGTQYF. CDR3 DNA: TGTGCCAGCAGTGAAAGGAGGGGCGGTGGGACCCAGTACTTC.